This paragraph reports one TCR beta chain. What it binds is unknown. The data derive from a study of blood T cells in healthy people across ages. Study-level points and caveats: When set beside aged donors, long-lived donors presented more naive CD4+ cells and higher diversity.

Germline V gene sequence: CDR1 MNHNS, CDR2 SASEGT. The CDR3 has 15 amino acids. J gave up 7 bases and V 5 bases, and 6 bases lay outside the gene matches. Through a sample-barcoded 5' primer and a J-beta primer mix, a second PCR was run for roughly 7 to 12 cycles. TCRdb itself ran the 5' RACE reads through MiXCR, one entry per CDR3 protein. The repertoire consists of some 800,000 distinct CDR3 sequences, with roughly 44% occurring once and the leading ten covering roughly 19%. The source of this sequence is a man aged 60 to 69 in good health. Sequenced input: blood. This chain joins TRBV6-1 and TRBJ2-1; 12 bases align to TRBD1. This CDR3 reads CASSIGTGGENEQFF. Here the CDR3 DNA reads TGTGCCAGCAGTATCGGGACAGGGGGCGAGAATGAGCAGTTCTTC.